The entry below gives a single T cell receptor beta chain sequence along with its context. Donors ranged from roughly 6 to 90 years old and were healthy Caucasians in Russia. Whenever a sample was processed, at least 6 million PBMCs were isolated. This entry is derived from a study of blood T cells in healthy people across ages. Together with a sample-barcoded 5' primer, a J-beta primer mix was included in a second PCR lasting 7 to 11 cycles. TCRdb passed the 5' RACE reads through MiXCR, listing each CDR3 protein once. The sample includes about 1 million distinct CDR3 sequences, 20% to 25% of them seen just once. Separately, the same data were catalogued under a study of T cells of mothers and their children. Turning to that study: Each donor was one of three healthy Caucasian mothers or one of their six children.

This clonotype was obtained from a girl aged 2 to 9 in good health. Sequencing used blood.

The DNA for the CDR3 is TGCAGTGCTAGAGATTTCGGGGCTGAAGCTTTCTTT. This encodes CSARDFGAEAFF. The gene calls are TRBV20-1 and TRBJ1-1; no firm D call. V lost 0 bases and J lost 6, with 8 bases in between. This CDR3 has 12 residues. Germline loops: CDR1 DFQATT, CDR2 SNEGSKA (reference sequence).